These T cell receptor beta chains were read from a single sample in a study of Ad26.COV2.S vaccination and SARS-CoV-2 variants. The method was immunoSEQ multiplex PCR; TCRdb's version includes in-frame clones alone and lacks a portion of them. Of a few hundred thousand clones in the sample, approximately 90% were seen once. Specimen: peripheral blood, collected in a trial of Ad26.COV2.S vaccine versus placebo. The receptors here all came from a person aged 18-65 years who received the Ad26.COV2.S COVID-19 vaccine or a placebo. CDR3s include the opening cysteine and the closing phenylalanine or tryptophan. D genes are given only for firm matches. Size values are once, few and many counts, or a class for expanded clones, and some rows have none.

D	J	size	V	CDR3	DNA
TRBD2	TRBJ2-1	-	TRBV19	CASSIGAGGPDFYNEQFF	TGTGCCAGTAGTATAGGGGCGGGAGGCCCTGACTTTTACAATGAGCAGTTCTTC
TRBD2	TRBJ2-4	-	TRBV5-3	CARSLATREGTVAKNIQYF	TGTGCCAGAAGCCTCGCAACTAGGGAGGGGACGGTAGCCAAAAACATTCAGTACTTC
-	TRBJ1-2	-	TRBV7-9	CASSLKGLGYTF	TGTGCCAGCAGCCTCAAAGGGTTAGGCTACACCTTC
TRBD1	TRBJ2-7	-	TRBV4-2	CASSRWTGSGYEQYF	TGTGCCAGCAGCCGGTGGACAGGGAGCGGCTACGAGCAGTACTTC
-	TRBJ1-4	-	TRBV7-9	CASSSRALNEKLFF	TGTGCCAGCAGCTCCCGGGCCCTTAATGAAAAACTGTTTTTT
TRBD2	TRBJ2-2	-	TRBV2	CASSDRRLAGGPGELFF	TGTGCCAGCAGTGATCGGCGACTAGCGGGGGGGCCCGGGGAGCTGTTTTTT
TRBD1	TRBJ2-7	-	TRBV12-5	CASGLRDRGRYEQYF	TGTGCTAGTGGTTTGAGGGACAGAGGAAGATACGAGCAGTACTTC
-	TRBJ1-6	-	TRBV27	CASSLAPDLNSPLHF	TGTGCCAGCAGTTTGGCCCCGGACCTAAATTCACCCCTCCACTTT
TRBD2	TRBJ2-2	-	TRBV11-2	CASSILAGGLTGELFF	TGTGCCAGCAGCATCCTAGCGGGAGGTTTAACCGGGGAGCTGTTTTTT
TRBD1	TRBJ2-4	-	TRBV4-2	CASSQPPPDRGVKNIQYF	TGTGCCAGCAGCCAGCCACCACCGGACAGGGGGGTCAAAAACATTCAGTACTTC
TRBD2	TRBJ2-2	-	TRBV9	CASSVVGAGGNTGELFF	TGTGCCAGCAGCGTAGTAGGAGCGGGAGGGAACACCGGGGAGCTGTTTTTT
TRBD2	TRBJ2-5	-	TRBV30	CAWSVIRTSGGRETQYF	TGTGCCTGGAGCGTTATAAGGACTAGCGGGGGGAGGGAGACCCAGTACTTC
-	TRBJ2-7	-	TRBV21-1	CASSKAPAGTCYEQYF	TGTGCTAGCAGCAAAGCCCCCGCAGGCACCTGCTACGAGCAGTACTTC
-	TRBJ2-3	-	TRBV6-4	CASSDSGGTDTQYF	TGTGCCAGCAGTGACTCGGGGGGCACAGATACGCAGTATTTT
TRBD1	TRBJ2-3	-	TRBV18	CASSPRTGGTDTQYF	TGTGCCAGCTCACCTCGGACAGGGGGCACAGATACGCAGTATTTT
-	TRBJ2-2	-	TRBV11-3	CASSLSRTGELFF	TGTGCCAGCAGCTTGTCCCGGACAGGGGAGCTGTTTTTT
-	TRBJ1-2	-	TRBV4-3	CASSQDTRNYGWTF	TGCGCCAGCAGCCAAGATACCCGGAACTACGGTTGGACCTTC
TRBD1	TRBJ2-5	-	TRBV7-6	CASSGGTGRSLETQYF	TGTGCCAGCAGCGGCGGGACAGGGAGGTCCCTAGAGACCCAGTACTTC
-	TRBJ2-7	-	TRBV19	CASSRGIAYEQYF	TGTGCCAGTAGTCGCGGGATTGCCTACGAGCAGTACTTC
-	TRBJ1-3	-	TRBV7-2	CASSSEGRGLQADTIYF	TGTGCCAGCAGCTCAGAGGGTCGGGGTCTCCAGGCGGACACCATATATTTT
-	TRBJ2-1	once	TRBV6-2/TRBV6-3	CASSLRAFGYTFHNEQFF	TGTGCCAGCAGTTTGCGCGCCTTCGGGTACACTTTTCACAATGAGCAGTTCTTC
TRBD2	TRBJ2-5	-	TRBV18	CASSPLSSGANQETQYF	TGTGCCAGCTCACCCTTGAGTAGCGGGGCCAACCAAGAGACCCAGTACTTC
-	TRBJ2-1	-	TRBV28	CASSGQNQFF	TGTGCCAGCAGTGGCCAGAACCAGTTCTTC
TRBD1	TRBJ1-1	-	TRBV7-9	CASSPGQVLTEAFF	TGTGCCAGCAGCCCGGGACAGGTGCTCACTGAAGCTTTCTTT
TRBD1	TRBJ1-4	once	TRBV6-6	CASRGDRQNEKLFF	TGTGCCAGCAGGGGGGACAGACAGAATGAAAAACTGTTTTTT
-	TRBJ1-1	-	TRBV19	CASSTQITTNTEAFF	TGTGCCAGTAGCACCCAAATTACGACGAACACTGAAGCTTTCTTT
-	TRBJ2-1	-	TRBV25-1	CASLGHNEQFF	TGTGCCAGCCTAGGCCACAATGAGCAGTTCTTC
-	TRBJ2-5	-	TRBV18	CASSQQTGETQYF	TGTGCCAGCTCCCAGCAGACCGGAGAGACCCAGTACTTC
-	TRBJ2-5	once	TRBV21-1	CASSKPHRGQETQYF	TGTGCCAGCAGCAAACCCCATCGGGGGCAAGAGACCCAGTACTTC
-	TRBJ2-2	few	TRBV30	CAWSVRGSGELFF	TGTGCCTGGAGTGTACGAGGATCCGGGGAGCTGTTTTTT
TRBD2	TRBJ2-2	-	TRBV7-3	CASSPGSGGPNTGELFF	TGTGCCAGCAGCCCTGGGAGCGGGGGGCCGAACACCGGGGAGCTGTTTTTT
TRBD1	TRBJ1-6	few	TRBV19	CASGDRVGNSPLHF	TGTGCCAGTGGTGACAGGGTCGGTAATTCACCCCTCCACTTT
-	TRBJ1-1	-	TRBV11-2	CASSLASGAGAFF	TGTGCCAGCAGCTTAGCCAGTGGGGCAGGAGCTTTCTTT
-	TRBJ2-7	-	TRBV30	CAWSVVWQGPYEQYF	TGTGCCTGGAGTGTAGTGTGGCAGGGGCCCTACGAGCAGTACTTC
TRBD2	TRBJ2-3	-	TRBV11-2	CASSWTSGGGDTQYF	TGTGCCAGCAGTTGGACTAGCGGGGGTGGAGATACGCAGTATTTT
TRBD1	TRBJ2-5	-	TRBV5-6	CASRDRGRGETQYF	TGTGCCAGCCGAGACAGGGGGCGGGGAGAGACCCAGTACTTC
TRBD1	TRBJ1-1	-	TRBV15	CATSRTGESNTEAFF	TGTGCCACCAGCAGAACAGGGGAATCGAACACTGAAGCTTTCTTT
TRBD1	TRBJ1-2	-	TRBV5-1	CATKPLPGGSDGYTF	TGCGCCACCAAGCCCTTGCCAGGGGGCTCCGATGGCTACACCTTC
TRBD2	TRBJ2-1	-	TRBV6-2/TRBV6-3	CASSPTSGGAGFF	TGTGCCAGCAGCCCGACTAGCGGGGGGGCTGGGTTCTTC
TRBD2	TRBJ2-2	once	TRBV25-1	CASKPSGGTGELFF	TGTGCCAGCAAGCCTAGCGGGGGGACCGGGGAGCTGTTTTTT
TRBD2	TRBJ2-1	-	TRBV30	CAWSARGRDEQFF	TGTGCCTGGAGTGCCCGGGGGAGGGATGAGCAGTTCTTC
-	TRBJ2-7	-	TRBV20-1	CSARAGSEQYF	TGCAGTGCCAGGGCGGGCTCCGAGCAGTACTTC
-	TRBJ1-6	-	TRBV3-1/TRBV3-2	CASSQEGVSPLHF	TGTGCCAGCAGCCAAGAAGGGGTTTCACCCCTCCACTTT
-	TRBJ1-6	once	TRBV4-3	CASSQDLSNSPLHF	TGCGCCAGCAGCCAAGATCTATCCAATTCACCCCTCCACTTT